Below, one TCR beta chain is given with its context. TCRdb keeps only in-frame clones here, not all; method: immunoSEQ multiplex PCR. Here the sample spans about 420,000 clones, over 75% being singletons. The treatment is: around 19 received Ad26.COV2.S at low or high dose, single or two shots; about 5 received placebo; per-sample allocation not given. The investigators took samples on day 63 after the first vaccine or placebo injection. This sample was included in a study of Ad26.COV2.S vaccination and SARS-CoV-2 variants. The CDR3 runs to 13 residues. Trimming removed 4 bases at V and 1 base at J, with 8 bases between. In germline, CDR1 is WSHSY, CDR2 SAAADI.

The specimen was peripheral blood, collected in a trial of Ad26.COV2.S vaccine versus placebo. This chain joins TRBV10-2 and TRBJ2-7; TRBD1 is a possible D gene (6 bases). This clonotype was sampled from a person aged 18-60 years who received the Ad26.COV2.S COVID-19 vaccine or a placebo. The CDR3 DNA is TGCGCCAGCAGTGGACAGGAATCCTACGAGCAGTACTTC. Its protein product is CASSGQESYEQYF.